This T cell receptor beta chain is from a study of STAT5B mutations in CD4+ large granular lymphocyte leukemia. Sequencing was performed with immunoSEQ multiplex PCR; in TCRdb, only in-frame clones are kept and a portion is missing. The sample lists tens of thousands of clones; roughly 72% were seen once. Points from the study as a whole: No patients shared main leukemic clonotypes, though approximately 26% appeared at low frequency elsewhere. Without HLA matching, higher CD4+ than CD8+ T-LGLL clonality could reflect small sample size.

The V and J ends lost 4 bases and 4 bases, in that order; junction bases with no gene match: 8. The CDR3 length is 15 residues. Germline V gene sequence: CDR1 SGDLS, CDR2 YYNGEE. With respect to this clone: Antigen: not known.

Control samples were healthy donors' buffy coats. This chain connects TRBV9 to TRBJ1-2; 9 bases fit TRBD1. The receptor was derived from a human donor in good health. Sequenced sample: CD4+ T cells from blood buffy coats. The CDR3 spells CASSPRTGEGYGYTF. In DNA form, the CDR3 reads TGTGCCAGCAGCCCTCGGACAGGGGAAGGCTATGGCTACACCTTC. Combining the CDR3 with reference TRBV9 and TRBJ1-2 gives the whole variable domain DSGVTQTPKHLITATGQRVTLRCSPRSGDLSVYWYQQSLDQGLQFLIQYYNGEERAKGNILERFSAQQFPDLHSELNLSSLELGDSALYFCASSPRTGEGYGYTFGSGTRLTVV.